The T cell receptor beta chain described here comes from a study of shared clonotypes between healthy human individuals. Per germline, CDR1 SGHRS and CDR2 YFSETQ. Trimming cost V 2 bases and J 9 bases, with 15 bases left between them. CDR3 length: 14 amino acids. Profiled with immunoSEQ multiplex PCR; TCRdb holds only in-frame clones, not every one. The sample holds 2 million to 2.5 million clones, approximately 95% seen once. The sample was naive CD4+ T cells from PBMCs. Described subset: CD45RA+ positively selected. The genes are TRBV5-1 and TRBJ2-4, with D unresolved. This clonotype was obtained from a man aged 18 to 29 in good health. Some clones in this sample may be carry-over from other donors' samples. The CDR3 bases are TGCGCCAGCAGCTTCGACCCGGTGGAAAGCATTCAGTACTTC. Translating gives CASSFDPVESIQYF.